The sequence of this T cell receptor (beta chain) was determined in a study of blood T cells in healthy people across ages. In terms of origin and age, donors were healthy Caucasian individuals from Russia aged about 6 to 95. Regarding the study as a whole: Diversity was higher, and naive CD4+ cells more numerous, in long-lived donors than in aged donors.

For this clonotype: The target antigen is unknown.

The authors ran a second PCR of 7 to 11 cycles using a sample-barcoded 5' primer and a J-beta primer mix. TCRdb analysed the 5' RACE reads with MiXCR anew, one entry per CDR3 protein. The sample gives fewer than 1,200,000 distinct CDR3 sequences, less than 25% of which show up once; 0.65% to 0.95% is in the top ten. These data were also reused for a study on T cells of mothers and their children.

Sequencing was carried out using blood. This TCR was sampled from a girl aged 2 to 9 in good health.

CDR3 DNA sequence: TGCAGCGTCTCCGGGACAGGGACCTACAATGAGCAGTTCTTC. It translates to CSVSGTGTYNEQFF. The V and J genes are TRBV29-1 and TRBJ2-1; 9 nucleotides match TRBD1. The trim removed 6 bases at V and 2 bases at J, leaving 5 bases unmatched. The CDR3 length is 14 residues. Germline V CDR1 and CDR2: SQVTM, ANQGSEA.